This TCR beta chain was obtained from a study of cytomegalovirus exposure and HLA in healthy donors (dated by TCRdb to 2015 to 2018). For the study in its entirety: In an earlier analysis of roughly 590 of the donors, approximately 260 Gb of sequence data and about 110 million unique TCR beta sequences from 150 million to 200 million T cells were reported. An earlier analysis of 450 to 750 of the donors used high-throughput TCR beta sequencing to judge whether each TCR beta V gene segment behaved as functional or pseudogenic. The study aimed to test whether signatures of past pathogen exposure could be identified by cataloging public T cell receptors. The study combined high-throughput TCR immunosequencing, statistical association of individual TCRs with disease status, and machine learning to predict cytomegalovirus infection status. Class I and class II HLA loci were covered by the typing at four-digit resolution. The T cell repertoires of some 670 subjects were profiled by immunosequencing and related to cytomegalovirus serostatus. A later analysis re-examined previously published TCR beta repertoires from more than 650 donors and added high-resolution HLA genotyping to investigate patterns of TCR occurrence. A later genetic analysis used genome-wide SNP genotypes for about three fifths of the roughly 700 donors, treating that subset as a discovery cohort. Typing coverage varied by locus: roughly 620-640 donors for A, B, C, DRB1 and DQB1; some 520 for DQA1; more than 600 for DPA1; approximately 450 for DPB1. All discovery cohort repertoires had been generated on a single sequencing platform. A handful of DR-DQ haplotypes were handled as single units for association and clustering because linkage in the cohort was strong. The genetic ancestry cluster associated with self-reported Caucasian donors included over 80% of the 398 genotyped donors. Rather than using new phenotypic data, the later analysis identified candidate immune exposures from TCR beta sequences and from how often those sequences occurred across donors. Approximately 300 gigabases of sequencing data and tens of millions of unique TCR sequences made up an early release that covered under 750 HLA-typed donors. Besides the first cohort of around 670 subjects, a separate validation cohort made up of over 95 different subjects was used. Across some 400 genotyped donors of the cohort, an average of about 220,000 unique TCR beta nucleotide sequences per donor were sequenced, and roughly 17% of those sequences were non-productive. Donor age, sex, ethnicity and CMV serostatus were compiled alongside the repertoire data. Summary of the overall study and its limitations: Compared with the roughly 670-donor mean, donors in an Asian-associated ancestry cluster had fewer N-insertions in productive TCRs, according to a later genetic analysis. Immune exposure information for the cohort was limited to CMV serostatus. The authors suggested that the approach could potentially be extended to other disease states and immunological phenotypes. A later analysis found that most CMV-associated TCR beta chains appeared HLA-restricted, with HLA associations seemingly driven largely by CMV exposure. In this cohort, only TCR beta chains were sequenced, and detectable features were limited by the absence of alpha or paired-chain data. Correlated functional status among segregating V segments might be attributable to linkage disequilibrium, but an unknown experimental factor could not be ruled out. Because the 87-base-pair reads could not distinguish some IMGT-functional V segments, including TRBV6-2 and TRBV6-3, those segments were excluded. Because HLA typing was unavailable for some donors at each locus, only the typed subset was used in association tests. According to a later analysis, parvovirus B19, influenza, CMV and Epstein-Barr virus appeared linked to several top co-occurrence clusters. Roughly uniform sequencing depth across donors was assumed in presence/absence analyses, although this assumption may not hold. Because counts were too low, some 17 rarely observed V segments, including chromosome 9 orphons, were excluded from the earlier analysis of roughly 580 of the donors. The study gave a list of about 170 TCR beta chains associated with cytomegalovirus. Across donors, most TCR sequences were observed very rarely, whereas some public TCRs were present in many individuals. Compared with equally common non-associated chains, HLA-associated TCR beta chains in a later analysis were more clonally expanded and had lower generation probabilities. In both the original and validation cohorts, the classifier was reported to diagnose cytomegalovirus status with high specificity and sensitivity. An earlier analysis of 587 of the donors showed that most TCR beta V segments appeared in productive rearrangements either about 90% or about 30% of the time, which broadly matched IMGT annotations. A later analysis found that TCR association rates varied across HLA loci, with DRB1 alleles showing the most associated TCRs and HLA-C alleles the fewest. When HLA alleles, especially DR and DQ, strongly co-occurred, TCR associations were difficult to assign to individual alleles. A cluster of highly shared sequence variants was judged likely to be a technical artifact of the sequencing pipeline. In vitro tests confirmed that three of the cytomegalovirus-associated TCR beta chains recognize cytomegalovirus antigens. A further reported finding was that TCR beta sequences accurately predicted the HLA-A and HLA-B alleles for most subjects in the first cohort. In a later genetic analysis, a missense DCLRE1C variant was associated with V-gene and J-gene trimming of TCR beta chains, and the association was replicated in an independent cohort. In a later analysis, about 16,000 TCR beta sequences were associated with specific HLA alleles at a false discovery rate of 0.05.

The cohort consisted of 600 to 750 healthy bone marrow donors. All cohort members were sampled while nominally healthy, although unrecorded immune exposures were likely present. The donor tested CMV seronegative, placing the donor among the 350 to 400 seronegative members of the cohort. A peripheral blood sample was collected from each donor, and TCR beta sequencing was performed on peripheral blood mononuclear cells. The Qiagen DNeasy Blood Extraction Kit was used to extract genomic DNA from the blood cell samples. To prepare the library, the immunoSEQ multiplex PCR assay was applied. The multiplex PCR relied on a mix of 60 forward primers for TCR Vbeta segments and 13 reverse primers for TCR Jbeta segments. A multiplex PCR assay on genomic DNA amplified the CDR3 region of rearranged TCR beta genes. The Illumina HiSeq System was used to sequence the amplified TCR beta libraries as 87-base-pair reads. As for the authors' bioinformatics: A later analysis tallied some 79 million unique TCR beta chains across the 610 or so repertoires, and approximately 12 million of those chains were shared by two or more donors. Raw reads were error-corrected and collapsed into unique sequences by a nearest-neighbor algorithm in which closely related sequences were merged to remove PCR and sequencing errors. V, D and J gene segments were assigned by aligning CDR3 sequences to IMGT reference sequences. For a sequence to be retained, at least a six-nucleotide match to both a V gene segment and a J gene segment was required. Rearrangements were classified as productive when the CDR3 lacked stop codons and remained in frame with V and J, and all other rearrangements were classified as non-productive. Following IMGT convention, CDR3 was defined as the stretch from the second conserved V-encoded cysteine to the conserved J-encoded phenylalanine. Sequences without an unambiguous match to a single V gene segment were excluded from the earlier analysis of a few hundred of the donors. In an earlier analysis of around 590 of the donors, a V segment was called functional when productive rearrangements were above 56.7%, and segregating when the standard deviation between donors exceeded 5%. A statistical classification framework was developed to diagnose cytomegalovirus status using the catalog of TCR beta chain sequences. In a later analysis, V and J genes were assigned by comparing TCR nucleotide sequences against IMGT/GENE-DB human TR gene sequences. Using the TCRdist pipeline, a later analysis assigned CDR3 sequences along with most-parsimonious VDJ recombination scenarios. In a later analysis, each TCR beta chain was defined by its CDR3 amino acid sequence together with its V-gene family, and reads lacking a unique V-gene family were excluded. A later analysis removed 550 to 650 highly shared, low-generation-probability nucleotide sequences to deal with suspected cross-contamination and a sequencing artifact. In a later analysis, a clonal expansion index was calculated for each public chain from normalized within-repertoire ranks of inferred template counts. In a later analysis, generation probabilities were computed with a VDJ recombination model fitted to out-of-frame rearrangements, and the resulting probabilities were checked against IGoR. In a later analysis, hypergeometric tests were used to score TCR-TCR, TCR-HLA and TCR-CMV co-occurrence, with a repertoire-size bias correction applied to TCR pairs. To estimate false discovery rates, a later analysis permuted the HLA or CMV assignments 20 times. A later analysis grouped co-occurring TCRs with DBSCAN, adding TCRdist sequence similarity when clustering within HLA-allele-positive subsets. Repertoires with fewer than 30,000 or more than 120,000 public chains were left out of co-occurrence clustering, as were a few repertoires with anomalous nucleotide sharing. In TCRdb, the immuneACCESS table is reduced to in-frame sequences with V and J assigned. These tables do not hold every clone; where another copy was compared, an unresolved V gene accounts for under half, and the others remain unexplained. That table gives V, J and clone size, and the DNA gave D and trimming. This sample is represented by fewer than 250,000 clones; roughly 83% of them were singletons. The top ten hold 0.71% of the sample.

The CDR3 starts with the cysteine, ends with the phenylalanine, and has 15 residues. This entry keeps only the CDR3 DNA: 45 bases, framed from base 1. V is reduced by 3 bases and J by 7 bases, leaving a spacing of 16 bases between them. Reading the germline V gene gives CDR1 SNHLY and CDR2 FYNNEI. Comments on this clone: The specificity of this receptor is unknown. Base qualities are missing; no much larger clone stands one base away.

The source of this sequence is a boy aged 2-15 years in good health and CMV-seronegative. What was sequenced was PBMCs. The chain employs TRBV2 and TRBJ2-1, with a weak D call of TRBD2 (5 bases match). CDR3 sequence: CASSDSARVRNEQFF. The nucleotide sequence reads TGTGCCAGCAGTGATTCAGCGAGGGTTCGAAATGAGCAGTTCTTC.